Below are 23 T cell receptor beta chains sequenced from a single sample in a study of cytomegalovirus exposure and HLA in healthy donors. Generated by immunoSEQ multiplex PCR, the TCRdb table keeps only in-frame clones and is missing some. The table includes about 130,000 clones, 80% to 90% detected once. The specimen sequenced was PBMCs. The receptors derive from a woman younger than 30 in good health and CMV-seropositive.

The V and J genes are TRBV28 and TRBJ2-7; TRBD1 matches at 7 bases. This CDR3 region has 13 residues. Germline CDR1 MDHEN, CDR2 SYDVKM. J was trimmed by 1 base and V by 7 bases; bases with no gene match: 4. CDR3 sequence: CASTRDRSYEQYF. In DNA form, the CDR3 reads TGTGCCAGCACCCGGGACAGATCCTACGAGCAGTACTTC.

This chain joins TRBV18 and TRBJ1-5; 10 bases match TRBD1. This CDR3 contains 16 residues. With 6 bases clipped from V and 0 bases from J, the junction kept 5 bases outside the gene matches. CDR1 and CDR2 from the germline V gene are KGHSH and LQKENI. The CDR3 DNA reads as TGTGCCAGCTCCCCCGGGACAGGGGATAGCAATCAGCCCCAGCATTTT. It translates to CASSPGTGDSNQPQHF.

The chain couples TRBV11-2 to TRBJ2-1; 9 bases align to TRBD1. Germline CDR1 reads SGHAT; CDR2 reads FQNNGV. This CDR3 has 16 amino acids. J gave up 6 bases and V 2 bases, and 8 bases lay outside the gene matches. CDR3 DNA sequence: TGTGCCAGCAGCTTACTCCGGACAGGGGAGGTCAATGAGCAGTTCTTC. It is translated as CASSLLRTGEVNEQFF.

In DNA, the CDR3 is TGTGCCAGCAGCCATCCCCTAGCGGGTAACAATGAGCAGTTCTTC. Its protein product is CASSHPLAGNNEQFF. The J gene is TRBJ2-1, the V gene TRBV14, with TRBD2 matching over 8 bases. In germline, CDR1 is SGHDN, CDR2 FVKESK. The CDR3 extends over 15 amino acids. The V gene end was trimmed by 3 bases and the J gene end by 5 bases; junction bases not matched to a gene: 6.

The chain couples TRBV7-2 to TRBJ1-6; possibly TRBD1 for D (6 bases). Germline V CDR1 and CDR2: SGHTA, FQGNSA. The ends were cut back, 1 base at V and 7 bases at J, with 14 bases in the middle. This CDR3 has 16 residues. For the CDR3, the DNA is TGTGCCAGCAGCTTAGTAGCTGGGGGCGAGAATTCACCCCTCCACTTT. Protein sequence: CASSLVAGGENSPLHF.

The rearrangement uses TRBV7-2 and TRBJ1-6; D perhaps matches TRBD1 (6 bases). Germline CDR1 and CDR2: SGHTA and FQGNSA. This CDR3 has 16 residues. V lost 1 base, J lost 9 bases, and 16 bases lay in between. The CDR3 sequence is CASSLERGAIGSPLHF. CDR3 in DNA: TGTGCCAGCAGCTTAGAACGGGGGGCTATCGGTTCACCCCTCCACTTT.

The CDR3 loop is CASSDPQGGNTEAFF. The CDR3 region has the DNA TGCGCCAGCAGTGACCCGCAAGGAGGGAACACTGAAGCTTTCTTT. V usage is TRBV10-2 and J usage is TRBJ1-1; D is ambiguous. Germline assignment: CDR1 WSHSY and CDR2 SAAADI. The V end lost 3 bases, the J end lost 1 base, and 12 bases lay between the germline ends. The CDR3 is 15 amino acids.

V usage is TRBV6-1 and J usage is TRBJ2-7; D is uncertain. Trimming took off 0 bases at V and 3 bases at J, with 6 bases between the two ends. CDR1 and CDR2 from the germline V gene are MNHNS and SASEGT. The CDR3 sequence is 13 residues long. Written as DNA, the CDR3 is TGTGCCAGCAGTGAAGCCGCGTACTACGAGCAGTACTTC. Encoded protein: CASSEAAYYEQYF.

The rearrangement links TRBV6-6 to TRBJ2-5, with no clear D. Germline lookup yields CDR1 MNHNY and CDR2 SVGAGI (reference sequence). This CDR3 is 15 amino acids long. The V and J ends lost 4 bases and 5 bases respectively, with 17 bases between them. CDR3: CASSFTSGFPETQYF. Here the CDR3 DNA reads TGTGCCAGCAGTTTCACATCCGGGTTCCCTGAGACCCAGTACTTC.

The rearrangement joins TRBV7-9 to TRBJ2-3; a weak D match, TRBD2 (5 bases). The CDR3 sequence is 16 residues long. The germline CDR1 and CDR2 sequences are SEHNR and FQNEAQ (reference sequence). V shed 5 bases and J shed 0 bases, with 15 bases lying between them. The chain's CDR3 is CASSPTTGWSTDTQYF. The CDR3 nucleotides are TGTGCCAGCAGCCCCACGACGGGGTGGAGCACAGATACGCAGTATTTT.

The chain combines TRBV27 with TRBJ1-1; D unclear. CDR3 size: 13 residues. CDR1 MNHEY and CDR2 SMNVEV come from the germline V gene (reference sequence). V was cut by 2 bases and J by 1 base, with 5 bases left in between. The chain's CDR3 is CASSLTANTEAFF. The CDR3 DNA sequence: TGTGCCAGCAGTTTAACAGCGAACACTGAAGCTTTCTTT.

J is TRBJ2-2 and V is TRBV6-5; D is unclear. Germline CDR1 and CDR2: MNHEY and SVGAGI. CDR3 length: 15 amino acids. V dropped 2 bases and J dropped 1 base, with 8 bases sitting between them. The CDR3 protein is CASSYSSVNTGELFF. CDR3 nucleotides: TGTGCCAGCAGTTACAGTTCAGTGAACACCGGGGAGCTGTTTTTT.

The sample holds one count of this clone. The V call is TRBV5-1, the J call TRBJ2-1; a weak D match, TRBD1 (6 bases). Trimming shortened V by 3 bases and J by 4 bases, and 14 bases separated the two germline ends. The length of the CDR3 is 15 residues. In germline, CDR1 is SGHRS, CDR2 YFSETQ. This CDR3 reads CASSSRDTFYNEQFF. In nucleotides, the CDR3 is TGCGCCAGCAGCTCCAGGGACACTTTTTACAATGAGCAGTTCTTC.

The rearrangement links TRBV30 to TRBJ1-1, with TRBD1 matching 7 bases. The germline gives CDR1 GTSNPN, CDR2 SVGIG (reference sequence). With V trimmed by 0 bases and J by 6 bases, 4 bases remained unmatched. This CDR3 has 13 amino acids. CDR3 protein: CAWSVQGEAEAFF. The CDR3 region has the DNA TGTGCCTGGAGTGTGCAGGGGGAGGCTGAAGCTTTCTTT.

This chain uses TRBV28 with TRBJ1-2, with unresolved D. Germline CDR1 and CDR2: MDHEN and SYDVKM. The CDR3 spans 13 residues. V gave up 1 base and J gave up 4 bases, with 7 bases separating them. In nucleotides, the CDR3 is TGTGCCAGCAGTTTATATGGGCTCTATGGCTACACCTTC. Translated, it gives CASSLYGLYGYTF.

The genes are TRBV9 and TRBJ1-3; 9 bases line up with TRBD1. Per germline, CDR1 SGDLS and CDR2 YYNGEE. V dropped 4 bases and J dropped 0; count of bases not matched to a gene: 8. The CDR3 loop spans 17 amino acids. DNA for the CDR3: TGTGCCAGCAGCCCCCGGGACAGGGTGAGCTCTGGAAACACCATATATTTT. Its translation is CASSPRDRVSSGNTIYF.

This chain's CDR3 is CASSAGLAVYTGELFF. CDR3 coding DNA: TGTGCCAGCAGTGCCGGACTAGCGGTGTACACCGGGGAGCTGTTTTTT. The V call is TRBV6-6, the J call TRBJ2-2; 10 nucleotides align to TRBD2. CDR1 and CDR2 (germline): MNHNY, SVGAGI (reference sequence). Losses at the gene ends were 5 bases for V and 3 bases for J; bases not matched to a gene: 6. This CDR3 has 16 amino acids.

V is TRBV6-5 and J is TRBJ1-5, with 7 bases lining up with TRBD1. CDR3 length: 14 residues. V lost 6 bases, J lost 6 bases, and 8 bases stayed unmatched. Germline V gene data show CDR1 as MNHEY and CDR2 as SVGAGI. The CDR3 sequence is CASRPTGDRQPQHF. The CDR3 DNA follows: TGTGCCAGCAGGCCCACAGGGGATCGTCAGCCCCAGCATTTT.

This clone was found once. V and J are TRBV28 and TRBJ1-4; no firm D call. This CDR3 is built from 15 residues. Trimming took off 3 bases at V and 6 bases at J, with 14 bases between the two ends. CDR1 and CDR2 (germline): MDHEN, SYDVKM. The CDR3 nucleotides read TGTGCCAGCAGTTTCCCGGGTGACTGGGATGAAAAACTGTTTTTT. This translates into CASSFPGDWDEKLFF.

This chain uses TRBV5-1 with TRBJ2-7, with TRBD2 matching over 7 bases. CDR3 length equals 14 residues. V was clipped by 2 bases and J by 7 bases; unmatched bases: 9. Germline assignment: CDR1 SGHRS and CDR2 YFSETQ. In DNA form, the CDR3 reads TGCGCCAGCAGCTTATCGCGGGGCGGGGGAGAGCAGTACTTC. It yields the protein CASSLSRGGGEQYF.

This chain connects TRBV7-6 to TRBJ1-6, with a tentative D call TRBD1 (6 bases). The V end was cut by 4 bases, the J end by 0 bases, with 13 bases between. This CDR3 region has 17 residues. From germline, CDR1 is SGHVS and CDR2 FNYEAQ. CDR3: CASSSLDRPSYNSPLHF. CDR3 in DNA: TGTGCCAGCAGCTCTCTGGACAGACCCTCCTATAATTCACCCCTCCACTTT.

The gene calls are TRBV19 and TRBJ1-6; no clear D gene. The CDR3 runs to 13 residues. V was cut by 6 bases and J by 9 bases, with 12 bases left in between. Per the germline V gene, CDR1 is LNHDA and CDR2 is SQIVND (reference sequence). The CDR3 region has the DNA TGTGCCAGTAGCGGGGTTCTTAGTTCACCCCTCCACTTT. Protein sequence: CASSGVLSSPLHF.

CDR3 loop: CASSILGQGGKKGLPSNQPQHF. The CDR3 region has the DNA TGTGCCAGTAGTATACTCGGACAGGGCGGGAAAAAAGGCCTACCTAGCAATCAGCCCCAGCATTTT. The genes are TRBV19 and TRBJ1-5, with TRBD1 matching 8 bases. The CDR3 length is 22 residues. The V gene's germline CDR1 is LNHDA and CDR2 SQIVND (reference sequence). The trim removed 2 bases at V and 0 bases at J, leaving 21 bases unmatched. The entire variable domain, with the rest obtained from reference TRBV19 and TRBJ1-5, is as follows: DGGITQSPKYLFRKEGQNVTLSCEQNLNHDAMYWYRQDPGQGLRLIYYSQIVNDFQKGDIAEGYSVSREKKESFPLTVTSAQKNPTAFYLCASSILGQGGKKGLPSNQPQHFGDGTRLSIL.